This T cell receptor beta chain was captured by sequencing in a study of human T cells and chemical hapten exposure (dated by TCRdb to the early 2020s). Describing the broader study: For sensitization, 2% DPC in acetone was applied to a roughly 2 cm by roughly 2 cm area of upper inner arm skin. Patients additionally received weekly therapeutic DPC doses to the scalp throughout the roughly 24-week study period. Twenty-nine alopecia patients provided blood for TCR sequencing at one to four time points (pre-sensitization, 2, 6 and 24 weeks). Blood samples were taken from patients before sensitization (week 0) and at 2, 6 and about 24 weeks after DPC sensitization. The mostly female patient cohort included alopecia areata with under or over 50% scalp involvement, alopecia totalis and alopecia universalis. In alopecia patients, the study followed how the peripheral blood TCR repertoire changed in vivo over primary and secondary sensitization to diphenylcyclopropenone (DPC), a hapten. Libraries were pooled for sequencing, and per-sample TCR yields varied mainly because of small differences in library volumes within the pool. Patch testing on the upper back used Finn chambers containing 0.01% DPC, with scoring done after 6 days according to International Contact Dermatitis Research Group standards. Findings and caveats that apply to the study as a whole: After repeated subsampling, the strength of the expansion versus patch-test correlation and the threshold at which it became significant changed. Compared with pre-sensitization or healthy control sets, expanded TCRs formed significantly more large CDR3 similarity clusters, which is consistent with antigen-driven responses. A positive correlation was found between the number of PT1 expanded TCRs and patch test score, with significance reached at thresholds 8, 16 and 32 but not 4. Because all patients had alopecia, a presumed autoimmune disease, the immune response of the patients might differ from that of healthy individuals. DPC sensitization did not change the number of TCRs with a frequency above 1 in 1000, and there was no evidence of changes in global repertoire structure.

Notes on this clonotype: The specificity of this receptor is unknown. No base-level quality is on record; no much larger clone is a single base apart.

Library preparation employed RACE. This sample was sequenced with a NextSeq 500. During library preparation, unique molecular identifiers were attached to individual cDNA molecules so that TCRs could be counted in a quantitative, reproducible way. From each blood RNA sample, both TCR alpha and TCR beta chains were sequenced. The authors' pipeline ran thus. A median of about 87,000 TCRs per sample was observed, with a range of 23,224 to 690,600. V, J and CDR3 annotation of the TCR reads was performed with the Decombinator software suite. To make PS versus PT1 abundance plots, every sample was subsampled to the same number of TCRs (28,000). TCRs were defined as expanded if absent before sensitization and observed at least eight times at the 2-week time point. Using fastp at Q25 and MiXCR, TCRdb reprocessed the public reads and kept productive beta chains. Each CDR3 protein gets just one entry, which takes the most common genes and DNA from the rows behind it. TCRdb, not the authors, supplied the V and J calls. This sample is represented by around 77,000 distinct CDR3 sequences; 9.8% of them were singletons. The ten biggest clones cover 3% to 4% of the sample.

The time point label for this specimen denotes: patch test 1, 2 weeks after DPC sensitization. In light of the paper, this sample's treatment or condition label describes: therapeutic diphenylcyclopropenone sensitization with weekly scalp DPC. At every patch-test visit, the blood draw took place before the patch test was put on. To be eligible, patients had to be aged 18 to 70, diagnosed with alopecia and judged suitable for DPC therapy, while pregnant patients were excluded. Total RNA was extracted from unfractionated whole blood that had been collected in Tempus Blood RNA tubes. Counted from cysteine to phenylalanine, this CDR3 has 15 amino acids. Kept here is only the CDR3 DNA, which spans 45 bases and is read in frame from base 1. The germline V gene provides CDR1 SQVTM and CDR2 ANQGSEA. V and J are truncated by 6 bases and 4 bases respectively, leaving an intervening sequence of 21 bases.

This clonotype originated in a middle-aged woman with alopecia areata. Some clones in this sample may be carry-over from other donors' samples. The sequencing used whole blood, collected in connection with sensitization to the hapten diphenylcyclopropenone (DPC). The chain uses TRBV29-1 and TRBJ1-1; no D gene is confidently identified. The DNA reads TGCAGCGTGGAACCACAGCGGGTAGGAAGCACTGAAGCTTTCTTT. Its protein reads: CSVEPQRVGSTEAFF.